This T cell receptor beta chain was captured by sequencing in a study of blood T cell repertoires in COVID-19. Study overall: Samples of COVID-19 (acute and convalescent) were obtained from the United States, Italy and Spain. The analysed material was cDNA or gDNA that came from T cells, B-cell-depleted T cells, or PBMCs.

The CDR3 has 15 residues. The V and J ends lost 1 base and 7 bases respectively, with 15 bases between them. Germline V gives CDR1 SGHRS, CDR2 YFSETQ. Original handling: Amplification with reference gene primers provided the estimates of nucleated cell counts. Using immunoSEQ multiplex PCR, the repertoire was profiled, and TCRdb retains in-frame clones only, with some absent. The V and J calls and clone size were taken over from that table, and D and trimming were inferred from the DNA. The repertoire holds roughly 59,000 clones, with around four fifths as singletons. The clonotype comes from a man older than 75 with acute or convalescent COVID-19. Sample: peripheral blood. The V and J genes are TRBV5-1 and TRBJ2-1; TRBD2 is a possible D gene (5 bases). The CDR3 nucleotides are TGCGCCAGCAGCTTGAATAGCGTTTTGGGGAATGAGCAGTTCTTC. It is translated as CASSLNSVLGNEQFF.